This T cell receptor beta chain stems from a study of T-cell reconstitution after alpha-beta-depleted transplantation in children. Unique molecular identifiers were incorporated into the prepared TCRbeta library. TCRdb redid the calling of the PCR reads with MiXCR, one entry per CDR3 protein. The data show 25,000 to 35,000 distinct CDR3 sequences, about 6.7% seen once. This clonotype was counted at least ten times. The antigen is undetermined. V lost 5 bases and J 5 bases, leaving 12 bases between the germline ends. The V gene's germline CDR1 is MDHEN and CDR2 SYDVKM. This CDR3 comprises 14 residues. Study outcomes and limitations: A year post-transplant, T-cell counts and diversity derived mostly from newly produced T cells. At around two months after transplant, the alpha-beta T cells were reportedly derived from several hundred expanded clones that came from non-depleted graft cells. Some patients owed their high day-60 TCRbeta diversity to surviving recipient T cells and thymic progenitors.

Sequenced here: peripheral blood, sampled 60 days after TCRalphabeta/CD19-depleted stem cell transplant. The chain joins TRBV28 to TRBJ1-4, with D unresolved. This receptor was taken from a child younger than two who had a stem cell transplant for acute myeloid leukemia, so the T cells may come from the graft donor. The CDR3 here is CASSPRGKNEKLFF. CDR3 nucleotide sequence: TGTGCCAGCAGTCCCCGAGGGAAAAATGAAAAACTGTTTTTT.